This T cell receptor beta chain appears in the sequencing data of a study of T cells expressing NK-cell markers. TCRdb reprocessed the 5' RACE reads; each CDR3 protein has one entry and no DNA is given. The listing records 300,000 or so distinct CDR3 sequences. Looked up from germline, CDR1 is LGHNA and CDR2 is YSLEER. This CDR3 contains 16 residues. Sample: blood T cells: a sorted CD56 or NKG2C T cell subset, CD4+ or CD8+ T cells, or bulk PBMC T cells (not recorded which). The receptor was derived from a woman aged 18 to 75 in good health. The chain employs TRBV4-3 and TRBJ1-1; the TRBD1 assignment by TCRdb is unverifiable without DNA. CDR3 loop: CASSPPGQGPNTEAFF.